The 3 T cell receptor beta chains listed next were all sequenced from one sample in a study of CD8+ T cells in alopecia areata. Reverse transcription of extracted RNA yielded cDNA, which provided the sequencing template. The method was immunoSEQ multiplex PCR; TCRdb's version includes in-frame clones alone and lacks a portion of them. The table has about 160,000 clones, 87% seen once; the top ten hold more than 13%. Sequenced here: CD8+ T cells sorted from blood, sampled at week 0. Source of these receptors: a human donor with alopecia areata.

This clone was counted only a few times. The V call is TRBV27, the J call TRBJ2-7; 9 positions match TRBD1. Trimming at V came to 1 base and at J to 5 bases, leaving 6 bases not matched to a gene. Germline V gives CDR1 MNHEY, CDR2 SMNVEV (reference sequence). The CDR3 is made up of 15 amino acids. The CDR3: CASSLWGQGIDEQYF. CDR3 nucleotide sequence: TGTGCCAGCAGTTTATGGGGACAGGGTATCGACGAGCAGTACTTC.

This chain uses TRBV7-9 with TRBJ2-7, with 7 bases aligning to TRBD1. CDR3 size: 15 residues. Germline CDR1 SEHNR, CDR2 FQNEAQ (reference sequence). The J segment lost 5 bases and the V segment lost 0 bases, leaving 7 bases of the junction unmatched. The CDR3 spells CASSLAQGLSDEQYF. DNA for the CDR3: TGTGCCAGCAGCTTAGCACAGGGGCTAAGCGACGAGCAGTACTTC.

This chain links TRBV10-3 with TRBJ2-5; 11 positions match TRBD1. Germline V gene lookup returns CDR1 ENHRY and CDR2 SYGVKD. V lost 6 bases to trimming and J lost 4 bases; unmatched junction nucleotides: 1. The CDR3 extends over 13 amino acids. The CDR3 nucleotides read TGTGCCATCAGGGGGACAGGGGGAGAGACCCAGTACTTC. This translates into CAIRGTGGETQYF.